This T cell receptor (beta chain) derives from a study of blood T cell repertoires in COVID-19 (dated by TCRdb to about 2020). Study-level background: The collaborator samples originated in the United States, Italy and Spain and spanned the acute and convalescent phases of COVID-19. The material from the prospective study consisted of cDNA or gDNA derived from T cells, B-cell-depleted T cells, or PBMCs. Where available, HLA class I and class II types were obtained from metadata supplied by the sample provider rather than from assay-based typing. The sample metadata nearly always contained a de-identified subject ID, COVID-19 status, age in years and sex. The repertoires were released in a freely available public database meant as a resource for research on the immune response to SARS-CoV-2. Samples were obtained from the ongoing ImmuneRACE study (first 160 participants) and from approximately 1,200 subjects provided by 6 global collaborators. Deeply sampled blood TCRbeta repertoires from subjects exposed to, actively infected with, or recovered from COVID-19 were included in the dataset.

Enrolling through a virtual design, the prospective study's participants ranged in age from roughly 18 to 89 years and lived across roughly 24 United States geographic areas. To assign participants to cohorts, the prospective study relied on clinical history that participants themselves reported in a screening survey and a study questionnaire. In the prospective study, whole blood, serum and a nasopharyngeal or oropharyngeal swab were collected from each participant by mobile phlebotomists. Participants in the prospective study had the option to provide additional blood draws and questionnaires over a roughly 2-month period. Blood samples from the prospective study were shipped frozen or at room temperature prior to DNA extraction. CDR1 LNHDA and CDR2 SQIVND were looked up in the germline V gene (reference sequence). The CDR3 holds 14 amino acids from the cysteine to the phenylalanine. CDR3 DNA only is kept here, 42 bases in frame from base 1. V is reduced by 6 bases and J by 2 bases, leaving a spacing of 14 bases between them.

On this clone: There is no known antigen for this receptor. Per-base quality was not reported, and no clone a single base away is much larger than it.

TCRbeta CDR3 regions were amplified from genomic DNA by means of the immunoSEQ Assay, a bias-controlled multiplex PCR. Regarding the original processing steps: The number of nucleated cells in each sample was estimated from the amplification of reference gene primers within the assay. To quantify the absolute abundance of each unique TCRbeta CDR3 rearrangement, sequence reads were collapsed and filtered. For each sample, productive Simpson clonality was calculated as the square root of Simpson's diversity index across productive rearrangements. The source is immuneACCESS, and TCRdb retained only in-frame sequences with V and J called. Part of the clones is not carried over; for the studies checked, unresolved V genes explain less than half of this, and the remainder is unexplained. The V and J calls and clone size are taken from that table; D and trimming were inferred from the DNA. The sample yields over 350,000 clones; roughly 87% were counted once. Clones ranked in the top ten supply nearly 2% of the sample.

What the work shows at the level of the full study, not this receptor alone: How much clinical and demographic metadata was included differed by source and by participant, and the metadata was provided uncurated.

This sequence originates from a woman younger than 35 with acute COVID-19. This chain is built from TRBV19 and TRBJ2-7; D gene: possibly TRBD1, on 6 matching bases. The specimen sequenced was PBMCs or T cells enriched from blood (not recorded which). DNA sequence: TGTGCCAGTAGCATTCTCAGGGGTCCCTACGAGCAGTACTTC. It encodes CASSILRGPYEQYF.